One T cell receptor beta chain is described in this entry. What it recognizes is unknown. Germline V CDR1 and CDR2: LNHDA, SQIVND (reference sequence). The CDR3 spans 14 residues. Trimming removed 7 bases from V and 4 bases from J; junction bases left unmatched: 4. Method: immunoSEQ multiplex PCR; TCRdb's copy keeps in-frame clones and lacks some. The table shows 75,000 to 95,000 clones, with 70% to 90% occurring only once. This specimen belongs to a study of T cell responses to AZD1222 COVID-19 vaccine. On the study more broadly: Second-dose timings of about 4 or about 12 weeks were pooled. Study-level findings and limits: Spike-specific TCR depth and breadth grew after two AZD1222 doses. Most donors were white British, females outnumbered males, and clonal diversity was possibly underestimated. Reportedly, nearly half of unique spike TCRs recognized epitopes outside B.1.351/B.1.1.7 mutations.

This receptor was identified in an adult in good health. The chain is built from TRBV19 and TRBJ2-6; 7 bases are a match to TRBD1. This sample comprised peripheral blood, obtained on day 0 of AZD1222 vaccination. The CDR3 region has the DNA TGTGCCAGTACTGACAGGGCGGGGGCCAACGTCCTGACTTTC. Translated: CASTDRAGANVLTF.